Following are 17 T cell receptor beta chains from one sample sequenced in a study of control samples from healthy donors and cancer patients (dated by TCRdb to the early 2020s). To prepare the library, the immunoSEQ multiplex PCR assay was applied. TCRdb re-hosts the immuneACCESS table, in-frame sequences only. Its copies lack some clones; in the studies checked, an unresolved V gene accounts for under half of them, and the cause for the rest is not known. The sample data list 95,000 to 120,000 clones, and 70% to 85% of these were observed just once. The ten largest account for 6.5% of the sample. The specimen sequenced was blood. The receptors were sampled from a man younger than 35 in good health.

V gene TRBV5-4 combines with J gene TRBJ2-1; 8 bases fit TRBD2. Germline assignment: CDR1 SGHNT and CDR2 YYREEE (reference sequence). This CDR3 comprises 16 residues. V trimming: 4 bases; J trimming: 6 bases; junction bases outside the gene matches: 12. CDR3 amino acids: CASSVPPGGGGNEQFF. CDR3 coding DNA: TGTGCCAGCAGCGTGCCCCCGGGGGGGGGTGGCAATGAGCAGTTCTTC.

V usage is TRBV5-1 and J usage is TRBJ1-4; possible D gene TRBD1, 5 bases. The CDR3 sequence is 16 residues long. CDR1 is SGHRS and CDR2 is YFSETQ in the germline V gene. The V and J ends lost 4 bases and 6 bases respectively, with 19 bases between them. Here the CDR3 reads CASSTWPVAGDEKLFF. In DNA form, the CDR3 reads TGCGCCAGCAGCACATGGCCGGTAGCGGGGGATGAAAAACTGTTTTTT.

The chain recombines TRBV9 with TRBJ2-3; TRBD1 aligns across 8 bases. Per germline, CDR1 SGDLS and CDR2 YYNGEE. V trimming: 5 bases; J trimming: 10 bases; junction bases outside the gene matches: 6. The CDR3 sequence is 12 residues long. CDR3 coding DNA: TGTGCCAGCAGTCAGACAGGGGAGGCGCAGTATTTT. It yields the protein CASSQTGEAQYF.

The chain joins TRBV9 to TRBJ2-3, with D perhaps matching TRBD2 (5 bases). Trimming cost V 4 bases and J 0 bases, with 9 bases left between them. CDR1 and CDR2 from the germline V gene are SGDLS and YYNGEE. This CDR3 contains 14 residues. CDR3 coding DNA: TGTGCCAGCAGCCCCAGGACTAGCACAGATACGCAGTATTTT. Amino acid sequence: CASSPRTSTDTQYF.

This clone was counted a single time. The rearrangement links TRBV28 to TRBJ2-7, with 10 bases matching TRBD1. This CDR3 comprises 18 residues. V lost 6 bases, J lost 1 base, and 15 bases stayed unmatched. Germline V gene lookup returns CDR1 MDHEN and CDR2 SYDVKM. As DNA, the CDR3 is TGTGCCAGCAGGTTACCAGACGACAGGGGGCAAAAATCCTACGAGCAGTACTTC. Translation: CASRLPDDRGQKSYEQYF.

Comments on this clone: Other nucleotide sequences from this sample produce the same CDR3. The chain has TRBV5-1 and TRBJ1-1; weak D call: TRBD1 (5 bases). The CDR3 loop spans 15 amino acids. Germline CDR1 SGHRS, CDR2 YFSETQ. Trimming removed 0 bases at V and 1 base at J, with 10 bases between. As DNA, the CDR3 is TGCGCCAGCAGCTTGGCCCGGGGCCCGAACACTGAAGCTTTCTTT. Protein: CASSLARGPNTEAFF.

J is TRBJ2-1 and V is TRBV7-8; unclear D gene. V was pared by 5 bases and J by 3 bases, with 17 bases between. Germline V gene lookup returns CDR1 SGHVS and CDR2 FQNEAQ. The CDR3 runs to 16 residues. CDR3 coding DNA: TGTGCCAGCAGCCCTCGGGTACCCGGATACTACAATGAGCAGTTCTTC. This encodes CASSPRVPGYYNEQFF.

The chain recombines TRBV4-1 with TRBJ2-2, with D perhaps matching TRBD2 (6 bases). CDR1 and CDR2 from the germline V gene are MGHRA and YSYEKL. Trimming left V 4 bases short and J 8 bases short, with 14 bases between. This CDR3 has 14 amino acids. CDR3 residues: CASSPRDGSGELFF. CDR3 in DNA: TGCGCCAGCAGCCCGAGGGACGGGAGTGGGGAGCTGTTTTTT.

This chain connects TRBV7-2 to TRBJ1-1, with D possibly being TRBD1 (5 bases). Germline assignment: CDR1 SGHTA and CDR2 FQGNSA. There are 15 residues in the CDR3. V dropped 1 base and J dropped 4 bases, with 13 bases sitting between them. The CDR3 sequence is CASSLGAGFGTEAFF. CDR3 nucleotides: TGTGCCAGCAGCTTAGGGGCAGGGTTCGGCACTGAAGCTTTCTTT.

CDR3 sequence: CASNREGCEQYF. For the CDR3, the DNA is TGCGCCAGCAACAGGGAAGGGTGCGAGCAGTACTTC. This chain links TRBV23-1 with TRBJ2-7, with D perhaps TRBD1 (6 bases). TRBV23-1 is known as an ORF, though its function is uncertain. The V gene lost 7 bases and the J gene lost 6 bases, with 13 bases spanning the gap. This CDR3 contains 12 residues.

In DNA form, the CDR3 reads TGTGCCAGCAGCCAAGGGGACAGGGTGTCCACTAATGAAAAACTGTTTTTT. This codes for CASSQGDRVSTNEKLFF. The chain employs TRBV3-1 (or the pseudogene TRBV3-2) and TRBJ1-4, with TRBD1 matching over 9 bases. The ends lost 1 base at V and 2 bases at J; junction bases unmatched: 5. The CDR3 length is 17 residues. Germline V gene lookup returns CDR1 LGHDT and CDR2 YNNKEL (reference sequence).

This clone has a handful of counts. The chain is built from TRBV15 and TRBJ1-5; D ambiguous. The CDR3 extends over 15 amino acids. Germline-derived CDR1 and CDR2 are LNHNV and YYDKDF (reference sequence). Trimming took 0 bases from V and 5 from J, leaving 11 bases between them. CDR3 nucleotide sequence: TGTGCCACCAGCAGAGATCTTAAGGGAGATCAGCCCCAGCATTTT. This codes for CATSRDLKGDQPQHF.

The chain is built from TRBV19 and TRBJ1-2, with TRBD1 identical over 9 bases. Germline CDR1 LNHDA, CDR2 SQIVND (reference sequence). The CDR3 is made up of 17 amino acids. Unmatched junction bases numbered 17, after V lost 4 bases and J lost 8 bases. The CDR3 DNA sequence: TGTGCCAGTAGTACAAACTACAACCCGACAGGGGGGCGCGGCTACACCTTC. Its protein is CASSTNYNPTGGRGYTF. Full variable domain (outside the CDR3, taken from reference TRBV19 and TRBJ1-2): DGGITQSPKYLFRKEGQNVTLSCEQNLNHDAMYWYRQDPGQGLRLIYYSQIVNDFQKGDIAEGYSVSREKKESFPLTVTSAQKNPTAFYLCASSTNYNPTGGRGYTFGSGTRLTVV.

The chain has TRBV28 and TRBJ2-3; 9 bases fit TRBD1. J gave up 4 bases and V 6 bases, and 5 bases lay outside the gene matches. Per the germline V gene, CDR1 is MDHEN and CDR2 is SYDVKM. CDR3 length: 14 residues. The CDR3 reads CASRLTGGADTQYF. CDR3 DNA sequence: TGTGCCAGCAGGCTTACAGGGGGCGCAGATACGCAGTATTTT.

The chain carries TRBV27 and TRBJ1-2; TRBD1 might be the D (6 bases). CDR1 MNHEY and CDR2 SMNVEV come from the germline V gene (reference sequence). The CDR3 extends over 15 amino acids. V shed 6 bases and J shed 2 bases, with 16 bases lying between them. The CDR3 coding sequence is TGTGCCAGCAGAAGGTCCGGGACACTGAACTATGGCTACACCTTC. Translating it yields CASRRSGTLNYGYTF.

This chain links TRBV29-1 with TRBJ1-2; no reliable D call. V was shortened by 3 bases and J by 3 bases, with 8 bases between the two germline ends. Per the germline V gene, CDR1 is SQVTM and CDR2 is ANQGSEA. The CDR3 loop spans 12 amino acids. The CDR3 spells CSVEWSYYGYTF. DNA of the CDR3: TGCAGCGTTGAGTGGAGCTACTATGGCTACACCTTC.

The rearrangement links TRBV6-1 to TRBJ1-2, with D tentatively TRBD1 (5 bases). Germline lookup yields CDR1 MNHNS and CDR2 SASEGT. The V and J ends lost 2 bases and 2 bases respectively, with 9 bases between them. CDR3 length: 14 amino acids. The CDR3 nucleotides read TGTGCCAGCAGTGAAAGTGCAGGGAACTATGGCTACACCTTC. This translates into CASSESAGNYGYTF.